The 5 T cell receptor beta chains listed next were all sequenced from one sample in a study of OX40 agonist ivuxolimab in advanced cancers. Sequencing used immunoSEQ multiplex PCR; TCRdb keeps in-frame clones, though not all of them. The repertoire holds more than 70,000 clones, with 75% to 90% as singletons. The sample here was CD4+ or CD8+ T cells sorted from blood, taken in a trial of the OX40 agonist ivuxolimab. The receptors come from an adult with an advanced solid tumor such as melanoma, head and neck, liver or kidney cancer.

This clone was observed a few times. The chain carries TRBV4-1 and TRBJ1-4; no definite D call. Germline CDR1 reads MGHRA; CDR2 reads YSYEKL. CDR3 length: 15 amino acids. Trimming removed 2 bases from V and 0 bases from J, with 7 bases in between. The CDR3 bases are TGCGCCAGCAGCCAATTACGGGCAACTAATGAAAAACTGTTTTTT. Translating gives CASSQLRATNEKLFF.

This chain links TRBV7-9 with TRBJ2-2; the match to TRBD1 covers 10 bases. Looked up from germline, CDR1 is SEHNR and CDR2 is FQNEAQ (reference sequence). The CDR3 totals 18 residues. J lost 7 bases, V lost 4 bases, and 15 bases had no gene match. DNA for the CDR3: TGTGCCAGCAGCTCCCGAGATGCGGGACAGGGGAAAGGCGGGGAGCTGTTTTTT. It encodes CASSSRDAGQGKGGELFF.

V gene TRBV9 combines with J gene TRBJ2-3; the D call may be TRBD1 or TRBD2 (5 bases each). This CDR3 comprises 16 residues. The V gene's germline CDR1 is SGDLS and CDR2 YYNGEE. V lost 3 bases and J lost 4, with 18 bases in between. CDR3 sequence: CASSATGTQGADTQYF. In DNA form, the CDR3 reads TGTGCCAGCAGCGCCACCGGGACCCAAGGCGCAGATACGCAGTATTTT.

The V and J genes are TRBV15 and TRBJ2-1, with unresolved D. Deletions cut 1 base from V and 8 bases from J, with 12 bases between. Germline-derived CDR1 and CDR2 are LNHNV and YYDKDF (reference sequence). This CDR3 spans 14 amino acids. In DNA, the CDR3 is TGTGCCACCAGCAGAGTAACCTCGAGCTATGAGCAGTTCTTC. This encodes CATSRVTSSYEQFF.

This sequence joins TRBV10-3 and TRBJ1-1, with 11 bases aligning to TRBD1. The length of the CDR3 is 14 residues. The V gene end was trimmed by 5 bases and the J gene end by 4 bases; junction bases not matched to a gene: 3. Germline assignment: CDR1 ENHRY and CDR2 SYGVKD. CDR3 DNA sequence: TGTGCCATCAGTAAGGGACAGGGGGGCACTGAAGCTTTCTTT. It encodes CAISKGQGGTEAFF.